This T cell receptor (beta chain) emerged from a study of blood T cell repertoires in COVID-19. The overall study: The origin of the acute and convalescent COVID-19 samples was the United States, Italy and Spain. The analysed material was cDNA or gDNA that came from T cells, B-cell-depleted T cells, or PBMCs.

In the original workflow: Using reference gene primer amplification, nucleated cell counts were estimated. Some clones are missing from TCRdb's copy, which holds only in-frame ones; the method was immunoSEQ multiplex PCR. V, J and clone size derive from that table, while D and trimming were established from the DNA sequence. The sample shows some 240,000 clones, 75% to 85% of them seen only once. The V and J ends lost 4 bases and 1 base, in that order; junction bases with no gene match: 2. The germline CDR1 and CDR2 sequences are SGHDN and FVKESK. The CDR3 length is 14 residues. This TCR derives from an older woman with active or convalescent COVID-19. Material: peripheral blood. The chain uses TRBV14 and TRBJ2-3; TRBD1 matches at 7 bases. CDR3 DNA: TGTGCCAGCAGCCCGGACAGGCGCACAGATACGCAGTATTTT. This gives the protein CASSPDRRTDTQYF.